Each of the 21 T cell receptor beta chains below was sequenced from the same sample in a study of PD-L1 blockade in urothelial cancer. The sample's time point: pretreatment peripheral blood. Repertoires were generated with immunoSEQ multiplex PCR, while TCRdb's copy carries only in-frame clones and drops some. This sample has 60,000 or so clones, with 80% to 85% found just once. The sample here was PBMCs, taken around atezolizumab (anti-PD-L1) treatment. The receptors shown here come from a man aged 70 or older with urothelial cancer.

The V call is TRBV13, the J call TRBJ1-1, with 7 bases that match TRBD1. The V segment lost 6 bases and the J segment 5 bases; nucleotides outside the gene matches: 12. The CDR3 has 15 residues. Per the germline V gene, CDR1 is PRHDT and CDR2 is FYEKMQ (reference sequence). CDR3 bases: TGTGCCAGCAGATGGAGGGGGCGAGGGTTGACTGAAGCTTTCTTT. Protein product: CASRWRGRGLTEAFF. Combining the CDR3 with reference TRBV13 and TRBJ1-1 gives the whole variable domain AAGVIQSPRHLIKEKRETATLKCYPIPRHDTVYWYQQGPGQDPQFLISFYEKMQSDKGSIPDRFSAQQFSDYHSELNMSSLELGDSALYFCASRWRGRGLTEAFFGQGTRLTVV.

The chain couples TRBV28 to TRBJ2-7; 10 bases align to TRBD1. J lost 0 bases, V lost 5 bases, and 4 bases had no gene match. Germline V gene data show CDR1 as MDHEN and CDR2 as SYDVKM. The CDR3 extends over 15 amino acids. In DNA form, the CDR3 reads TGTGCCAGCAGTCGGGACAGGGGAAACTCCTACGAGCAGTACTTC. Its translation is CASSRDRGNSYEQYF. The full variable domain, rest sourced from reference TRBV28 and TRBJ2-7, is DVKVTQSSRYLVKRTGEKVFLECVQDMDHENMFWYRQDPGLGLRLIYFSYDVKMKEKGDIPEGYSVSREKKERFSLILESASTNQTSMYLCASSRDRGNSYEQYFGPGTRLTVT.

The V gene is TRBV15, the J gene TRBJ2-1; 8 nucleotides agree with TRBD2. V lost 1 base, J lost 4 bases, and 6 bases stayed unmatched. Germline V gene sequence: CDR1 LNHNV, CDR2 YYDKDF (reference sequence). This CDR3 is built from 16 residues. CDR3 amino acids: CATSRGPASGYNEQFF. The CDR3 region has the DNA TGTGCCACCAGCAGAGGCCCAGCTAGCGGGTACAATGAGCAGTTCTTC.

The V call is TRBV10-3, the J call TRBJ1-2; 8 bases line up with TRBD1. V gave up 8 bases and J gave up 7 bases; unmatched junction bases: 15. This CDR3 is built from 15 residues. Germline V gene sequence: CDR1 ENHRY, CDR2 SYGVKD. The CDR3 DNA reads TGTGCCATCTCTCCCAGCGCCCAGGGGGCGGCTGGCTACACCTTC. It yields the protein CAISPSAQGAAGYTF.

The chain combines TRBV9 with TRBJ1-4; 8 positions agree with TRBD1. Trimming took 0 bases from V and 7 from J; bases not matched to a gene: 14. The CDR3 totals 18 residues. Germline CDR1 and CDR2: SGDLS and YYNGEE. In DNA, the CDR3 is TGTGCCAGCAGCGTAGCCGACTCTCCCCGGACAGGGCTTGAAAAACTGTTTTTT. This encodes CASSVADSPRTGLEKLFF.

This chain uses TRBV6-4 with TRBJ1-1, with TRBD1 matching over 10 bases. The ends lost 5 bases at V and 2 bases at J; junction bases unmatched: 8. CDR1 is MRHNA, CDR2 SNTAGT, per germline. The CDR3 is made up of 16 amino acids. Written as DNA, the CDR3 is TGTGCCAGCAGTCGGGACAGGGGCATAAAAAACACTGAAGCTTTCTTT. Protein: CASSRDRGIKNTEAFF.

The chain links TRBV19 to TRBJ2-3; TRBD2 might be the D (6 bases). The CDR3 runs 16 residues. The germline V gene has CDR1 LNHDA and CDR2 SQIVND (reference sequence). V was shortened by 1 base and J by 4 bases, with 15 bases between the two germline ends. This chain's CDR3 is CASSIGGGDGSDTQYF. The CDR3 DNA reads as TGTGCCAGTAGTATAGGCGGAGGGGATGGGTCAGATACGCAGTATTTT. The full variable domain, its missing parts supplied by reference TRBV19 and TRBJ2-3, is DGGITQSPKYLFRKEGQNVTLSCEQNLNHDAMYWYRQDPGQGLRLIYYSQIVNDFQKGDIAEGYSVSREKKESFPLTVTSAQKNPTAFYLCASSIGGGDGSDTQYFGPGTRLTVL.

The chain couples TRBV19 to TRBJ2-6; 8 bases align to TRBD1. The CDR3 totals 19 residues. Germline V gene data show CDR1 as LNHDA and CDR2 as SQIVND (reference sequence). V gave up 3 bases and J gave up 2 bases; unmatched junction bases: 12. This chain's CDR3 is CASSMGRAGGFTGANVLTF. DNA for the CDR3: TGTGCCAGTAGTATGGGAAGGGCAGGGGGCTTCACTGGGGCCAACGTCCTGACTTTC.

The chain has TRBV6-6 and TRBJ1-4, with 7 bases aligning to TRBD1. The CDR3 has 15 residues. Germline V gene lookup returns CDR1 MNHNY and CDR2 SVGAGI (reference sequence). The junction had 10 bases not matched to a gene; V was cut back by 6 bases and J by 6 bases. The CDR3 here is CASSHQITGDEKLFF. CDR3 bases: TGTGCCAGCAGCCACCAAATTACAGGGGATGAAAAACTGTTTTTT.

The chain is built from TRBV5-1 and TRBJ1-5; no clear D gene. Germline V gene lookup returns CDR1 SGHRS and CDR2 YFSETQ. The CDR3 covers 15 residues. V was cut by 1 base and J by 0 bases, with 8 bases left in between. The CDR3 spells CASSLSGNSNQPQHF. CDR3 nucleotide sequence: TGCGCCAGCAGCTTGAGCGGCAATAGCAATCAGCCCCAGCATTTT.

The chain uses TRBV7-9 and TRBJ2-5; 7 bases are shared with TRBD1. The trim removed 5 bases at V and 2 bases at J, leaving 5 bases unmatched. Germline CDR1 and CDR2: SEHNR and FQNEAQ (reference sequence). This CDR3 comprises 14 residues. Here the CDR3 reads CASSRQGGQETQYF. CDR3 coding DNA: TGTGCCAGCAGCCGACAGGGCGGTCAAGAGACCCAGTACTTC. The variable domain in full, with the rest retrieved from reference TRBV7-9 and TRBJ2-5, is DTGVSQNPRHKITKRGQNVTFRCDPISEHNRLYWYRQTLGQGPEFLTYFQNEAQLEKSRLLSDRFSAERPKGSFSTLEIQRTEQGDSAMYLCASSRQGGQETQYFGPGTRLLVL.

The gene calls are TRBV11-2 and TRBJ1-2; D is perhaps TRBD1 (5 bases). The germline V and J ends were trimmed by 7 bases and 7 bases, with 19 bases remaining between them. Germline V gene data show CDR1 as SGHAT and CDR2 as FQNNGV. CDR3 length: 14 amino acids. The CDR3 here is CASTPGGEGSGYTF. The CDR3 nucleotides are TGTGCCAGCACCCCCGGAGGGGAGGGGTCTGGCTACACCTTC.

V and J are TRBV30 and TRBJ1-2, with D tentatively TRBD1 (5 bases). The length of the CDR3 is 16 residues. CDR1 and CDR2 (germline): GTSNPN, SVGIG (reference sequence). Trimming removed 0 bases at V and 6 bases at J, with 20 bases between. The CDR3 region has the DNA TGTGCCTGGAGTGTAAAAATCGACTCAAAGGGGAATGGCTACACCTTC. Its translation: CAWSVKIDSKGNGYTF. Using reference TRBV30 and TRBJ1-2 for the parts outside the CDR3, the full variable domain is SQTIHQWPATLVQPVGSPLSLECTVEGTSNPNLYWYRQAAGRGLQLLFYSVGIGQISSEVPQNLSASRPQDRQFILSSKKLLLSDSGFYLCAWSVKIDSKGNGYTFGSGTRLTVV.

This clone was seen a handful of times. This sequence joins TRBV5-4 and TRBJ2-5, with 9 bases identical to TRBD1. Germline CDR1 reads SGHNT; CDR2 reads YYREEE (reference sequence). The junction had 8 bases not matched to a gene; V was cut back by 4 bases and J by 4 bases. This CDR3 contains 15 residues. This CDR3 is CASSPGTGGIETQYF. CDR3 sequence (DNA): TGTGCCAGCAGCCCCGGCACAGGGGGCATAGAGACCCAGTACTTC.

Only one count was recorded for this clone. This chain links TRBV5-4 with TRBJ1-3; D is unclear. The CDR3 sequence is 15 residues long. Germline-derived CDR1 and CDR2 are SGHNT and YYREEE (reference sequence). V shed 1 base and J shed 0 bases, with 8 bases lying between them. DNA for the CDR3: TGTGCCAGCAGCTTGCAGTCCCTCTCTGGAAACACCATATATTTT. Its protein product is CASSLQSLSGNTIYF.

The sample holds a few counts of this clone. V gene TRBV29-1 combines with J gene TRBJ2-1; TRBD2 matches at 13 bases. The CDR3 totals 15 residues. Germline CDR1 and CDR2: SQVTM and ANQGSEA. Germline trimming cut 6 bases from V and 7 bases from J; bases unmatched to any gene: 9. DNA of the CDR3: TGCAGCGTGACTATGACTAGCGGGAGGCCGAATGAGCAGTTCTTC. Protein: CSVTMTSGRPNEQFF.

The CDR3 sequence is CASLRGLGEKLFF. In DNA, the CDR3 is TGTGCCAGCCTCAGGGGGCTCGGGGAAAAACTGTTTTTT. This rearrangement joins TRBV19 to TRBJ1-4, with TRBD1 identical over 8 bases. CDR1 LNHDA and CDR2 SQIVND come from the germline V gene (reference sequence). V was clipped by 9 bases and J by 8 bases; unmatched bases: 8. The CDR3 contains 13 residues.

The table lists this clone with many counts. The chain couples TRBV5-1 to TRBJ2-7, with D maybe TRBD1 (5 bases). V was shortened by 3 bases and J by 2 bases, with 15 bases between the two germline ends. CDR3 length equals 15 residues. The germline V gene has CDR1 SGHRS and CDR2 YFSETQ. The CDR3 DNA sequence: TGCGCCAGCAGCTCTCGATGGGGCGGAACCTACGAGCAGTACTTC. Its translation is CASSSRWGGTYEQYF. Filled out from reference TRBV5-1 and TRBJ2-7, the complete variable domain reads KAGVTQTPRYLIKTRGQQVTLSCSPISGHRSVSWYQQTPGQGLQFLFEYFSETQRNKGNFPGRFSGRQFSNSRSEMNVSTLELGDSALYLCASSSRWGGTYEQYFGPGTRLTVT.

The J gene is TRBJ2-2, the V gene TRBV5-1; 9 nucleotides line up with TRBD1. The CDR3 length is 16 residues. The V segment lost 2 bases and the J segment 6 bases; nucleotides outside the gene matches: 8. Germline values: CDR1 SGHRS, CDR2 YFSETQ. CDR3 sequence reads: CASSFTGTGTSGELFF. The CDR3 nucleotides are TGCGCCAGCAGCTTTACCGGGACAGGGACGTCCGGGGAGCTGTTTTTT.

This sequence joins TRBV10-2 and TRBJ1-2; tentatively, D is TRBD1 (5 bases). CDR1 and CDR2 (germline): WSHSY, SAAADI. The CDR3 covers 14 residues. Trimming stripped 10 bases from V and 4 bases from J, with 19 bases between. As DNA, the CDR3 is TGCGCCACCCGCCCCCAGCAGGGCTTCTATGGCTACACCTTC. Encoded protein: CATRPQQGFYGYTF.

This chain joins TRBV25-1 and TRBJ1-1, with D unresolved. CDR3 length: 12 residues. V gave up 6 bases and J gave up 2 bases, with 7 bases separating them. Germline V gene data show CDR1 as MGHDK and CDR2 as SYGVNS. Written as DNA, the CDR3 is TGTGCCAGCAGGTCGGGAAACACTGAAGCTTTCTTT. This sequence encodes CASRSGNTEAFF.